A selection of T cell receptor beta chains follows, all from one sample in a study of blood T cell repertoires in COVID-19. The method was immunoSEQ multiplex PCR; TCRdb's version includes in-frame clones alone and lacks a portion of them. The table shows over 200,000 clones, with approximately 90% occurring only once. The source material was peripheral blood. The receptors were gathered from a man aged 55 to 70 with COVID-19, enrolled during active disease. Both conserved end residues are part of each CDR3. Each record gives: D gene, J gene, V gene, CDR3 protein, CDR3 DNA. The D gene is left open where the match is weak.

D: NA; J: TRBJ1-1; V: TRBV18; CDR3: CASSPPGGAGTEAFF; DNA: TGTGCCAGCTCACCTCCGGGAGGGGCTGGGACTGAAGCTTTCTTT
D: TRBD2; J: TRBJ2-1; V: TRBV29-1; CDR3: CSVDRLAGGPGNEQFF; DNA: TGCAGCGTTGATCGGCTAGCGGGAGGGCCGGGGAATGAGCAGTTCTTC
D: NA; J: TRBJ2-2; V: TRBV4-2; CDR3: CASSQDGGSTGELFF; DNA: TGTGCCAGCAGCCAAGATGGAGGTAGCACCGGGGAGCTGTTTTTT
D: NA; J: TRBJ2-1; V: TRBV13; CDR3: CASSFTIGGYNEQFF; DNA: TGTGCCAGCAGCTTTACGATAGGGGGCTACAATGAGCAGTTCTTC
D: TRBD2; J: TRBJ2-7; V: TRBV7-9; CDR3: CASSLASGRNEQYF; DNA: TGTGCCAGCAGCTTAGCTAGCGGGAGGAACGAGCAGTACTTC
D: NA; J: TRBJ1-1; V: TRBV24-1; CDR3: CATSGMLTEAFF; DNA: TGTGCCACGTCAGGCATGCTTACTGAAGCTTTCTTT
D: TRBD1; J: TRBJ1-3; V: TRBV15; CDR3: CATSRGQGSIGNTIYF; DNA: TGTGCCACCAGCAGAGGACAGGGAAGTATTGGAAACACCATATATTTT
D: TRBD1; J: TRBJ1-2; V: TRBV6-1; CDR3: CASSEFGTAWYGYTF; DNA: TGTGCCAGCAGTGAATTTGGGACAGCTTGGTATGGCTACACCTTC
D: TRBD2; J: TRBJ2-1; V: TRBV27; CDR3: CASSLSLAGYNEQFF; DNA: TGTGCCAGCAGTTTATCACTAGCGGGCTACAATGAGCAGTTCTTC
D: NA; J: TRBJ1-2; V: TRBV19; CDR3: CASSRERTNYGYTF; DNA: TGTGCCAGTAGTCGCGAGAGGACTAACTATGGCTACACCTTC